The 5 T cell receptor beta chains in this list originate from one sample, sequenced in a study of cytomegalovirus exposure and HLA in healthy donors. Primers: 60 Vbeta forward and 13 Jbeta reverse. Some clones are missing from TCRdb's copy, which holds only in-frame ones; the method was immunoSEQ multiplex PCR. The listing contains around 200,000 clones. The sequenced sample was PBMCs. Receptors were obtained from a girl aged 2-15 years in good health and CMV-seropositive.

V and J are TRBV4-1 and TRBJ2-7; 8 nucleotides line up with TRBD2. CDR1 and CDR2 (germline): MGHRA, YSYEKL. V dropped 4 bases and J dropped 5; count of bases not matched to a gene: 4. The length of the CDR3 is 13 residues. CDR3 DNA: TGCGCCAGCAGCCTAATTAGCGGGAACGAGCAGTACTTC. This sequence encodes CASSLISGNEQYF.

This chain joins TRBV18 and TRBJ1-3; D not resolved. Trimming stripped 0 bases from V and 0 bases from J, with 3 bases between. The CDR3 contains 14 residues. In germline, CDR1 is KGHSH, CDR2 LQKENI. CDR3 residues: CASSPPLSGNTIYF. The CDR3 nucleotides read TGTGCCAGCTCACCACCCCTCTCTGGAAACACCATATATTTT.

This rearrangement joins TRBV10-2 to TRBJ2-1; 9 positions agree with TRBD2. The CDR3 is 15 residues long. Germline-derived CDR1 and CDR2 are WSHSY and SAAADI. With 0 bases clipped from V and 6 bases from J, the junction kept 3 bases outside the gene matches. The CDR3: CASSESRGRANEQFF. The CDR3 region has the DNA TGCGCCAGCAGTGAGTCCCGCGGGAGGGCCAATGAGCAGTTCTTC.

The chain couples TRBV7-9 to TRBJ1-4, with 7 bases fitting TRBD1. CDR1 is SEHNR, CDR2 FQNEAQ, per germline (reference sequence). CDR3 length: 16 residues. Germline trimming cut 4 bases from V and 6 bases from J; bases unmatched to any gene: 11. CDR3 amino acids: CASSSPGRDRDEKLFF. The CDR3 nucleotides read TGTGCCAGCAGCTCCCCTGGGCGGGACAGAGATGAAAAACTGTTTTTT.

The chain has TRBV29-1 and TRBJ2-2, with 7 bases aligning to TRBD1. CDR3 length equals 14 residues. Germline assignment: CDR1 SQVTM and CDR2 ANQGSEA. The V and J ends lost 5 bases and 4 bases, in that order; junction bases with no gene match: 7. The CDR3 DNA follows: TGCAGCGTTAGGAAGGGGGCGGGCACCGGGGAGCTGTTTTTT. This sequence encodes CSVRKGAGTGELFF.